The 21 T cell receptor beta chains reported below all come from one sample, sequenced in a study of Graves' ophthalmopathy and Graves' hyperthyroidism. Using RNA transcripts, the TCR beta CDR3 regions were amplified. Second-round multiplex PCR came after a first-round RT-PCR that employed HTBI primers. MiXCR was run by TCRdb on the multiplex PCR reads, yielding one entry per CDR3 protein. The sample carries about 39,000 distinct CDR3 sequences, roughly 52% recorded once. The sample taken for sequencing was peripheral blood. The receptors were sampled from an adult woman with stable Graves' hyperthyroidism.

The rearrangement links TRBV7-9 to TRBJ1-5, with D tentatively TRBD1 (6 bases). With 3 bases removed from V and 3 bases from J, the gap between germline ends came to 15 bases. The CDR3 is made up of 16 amino acids. Germline values: CDR1 SEHNR, CDR2 FQNEAQ (reference sequence). CDR3 in DNA: TGTGCCAGCAGCTTGTTTATGAGGGGGAACAATCAGCCCCAGCATTTT. This sequence encodes CASSLFMRGNNQPQHF.

Points on this clonotype: Germline and junction disagree at one end, which may indicate a read error. The CDR3 sequence: CVSSPIQRGEQYF. The CDR3, as DNA: TGTGTCAGCAGCCCGATACAGCGGGGCGAGCAGTACTTC. The rearrangement uses TRBV7-2 and TRBJ2-7; 7 bases map to TRBD2. Germline CDR1 reads SGHTA; CDR2 reads FQGNSA. This CDR3 region has 13 residues.

This clonotype was counted many times. The J gene is TRBJ1-1, the V gene TRBV27; D is ambiguous. The CDR3 runs to 13 residues. Trimming left V 7 bases short and J 4 bases short, with 13 bases between. In germline, CDR1 is MNHEY, CDR2 SMNVEV (reference sequence). This chain's CDR3 is CASTDLRRTEAFF. DNA of the CDR3: TGTGCCAGCACCGATTTGAGGCGCACTGAAGCTTTCTTT.

The J gene is TRBJ2-5, the V gene TRBV20-1; 7 bases match TRBD2. The junction had 11 bases not matched to a gene; V was cut back by 2 bases and J by 5 bases. This CDR3 is 15 amino acids long. Germline values: CDR1 DFQATT, CDR2 SNEGSKA (reference sequence). The CDR3 DNA follows: TGCAGTGCTAGATCTATCGGCGGGAGCCTTGAGACCCAGTACTTC. Encoded protein: CSARSIGGSLETQYF.

The chain has TRBV7-9 and TRBJ2-7, with 9 bases lining up with TRBD2. From germline, CDR1 is SEHNR and CDR2 FQNEAQ (reference sequence). The CDR3 is 16 residues long. The V and J ends lost 5 bases and 2 bases, in that order; junction bases with no gene match: 10. In DNA form, the CDR3 reads TGTGCCAGCAGCCCCGTCCTTAGCGGGAGAGCCTACGAGCAGTACTTC. The encoded protein is CASSPVLSGRAYEQYF.

The chain has TRBV20-1 and TRBJ2-7, with 15 bases aligning to TRBD2. The V segment lost 1 base and the J segment 3 bases; nucleotides outside the gene matches: 13. Germline V lookup: CDR1 DFQATT, CDR2 SNEGSKA (reference sequence). This CDR3 has 19 amino acids. Here the CDR3 reads CSARGRFRGTSGRYYEQYF. The DNA of the CDR3 is TGCAGTGCTAGAGGAAGATTCAGGGGGACTAGCGGGAGGTACTACGAGCAGTACTTC.

The chain carries TRBV29-1 and TRBJ2-7; 8 bases are shared with TRBD2. V was clipped by 4 bases and J by 0 bases; unmatched bases: 2. The CDR3 extends over 13 amino acids. Germline CDR1 is SQVTM and CDR2 is ANQGSEA. The CDR3 region has the DNA TGCAGCGTTGCGGGAGGGTACTCCTACGAGCAGTACTTC. Its protein product is CSVAGGYSYEQYF.

This clonotype occurred many times. V is TRBV11-3 and J is TRBJ1-1; 9 bases are a match to TRBD1. Losses at the gene ends were 4 bases for V and 0 bases for J; bases not matched to a gene: 3. This CDR3 has 15 amino acids. Germline loops: CDR1 SGHNT, CDR2 YENEEA. The CDR3 loop is CASSSWDRVNTEAFF. CDR3 coding DNA: TGTGCCAGCAGCTCGTGGGACAGGGTGAACACTGAAGCTTTCTTT.

This clonotype appeared many times. This chain uses TRBV3-1 with TRBJ1-1; D is undetermined. CDR1 is LGHDT, CDR2 YNNKEL, per germline (reference sequence). The V end lost 1 base, the J end lost 4 bases, and 10 bases lay between the germline ends. The CDR3 sequence is 14 residues long. CDR3 amino acids: CASSQVPRGTEAFF. The CDR3 coding sequence is TGTGCCAGCAGCCAAGTTCCCCGGGGCACTGAAGCTTTCTTT. Drawing the rest from reference TRBV3-1 and TRBJ1-1, the complete variable domain is DTAVSQTPKYLVTQMGNDKSIKCEQNLGHDTMYWYKQDSKKFLKIMFSYNNKELIINETVPNRFSPKSPDKAHLNLHINSLELGDSAVYFCASSQVPRGTEAFFGQGTRLTVV.

J is TRBJ2-7 and V is TRBV7-9, with 11 bases fitting TRBD2. The V and J ends lost 0 bases and 2 bases, in that order; junction bases with no gene match: 3. Germline V gene data show CDR1 as SEHNR and CDR2 as FQNEAQ (reference sequence). CDR3 size: 16 residues. The CDR3 sequence: CASSLASSGRTYEQYF. Here the CDR3 DNA reads TGTGCCAGCAGCTTAGCGTCTAGCGGGAGGACCTACGAGCAGTACTTC.

The V gene is TRBV5-1, the J gene TRBJ2-3; 12 bases match TRBD2. CDR1 and CDR2 (germline): SGHRS, YFSETQ. V shed 1 base, J shed 1 base, and the junction held 4 bases outside the gene matches. There are 17 residues in the CDR3. The CDR3 is CASSLTSGRRGTDTQYF. The CDR3, as DNA: TGCGCCAGCAGCTTGACTAGCGGGAGGAGGGGCACAGATACGCAGTATTTT.

This clonotype is medium-sized. This rearrangement joins TRBV7-9 to TRBJ1-2; 7 positions match TRBD1. The J segment lost 4 bases and the V segment lost 4 bases, leaving 0 bases of the junction unmatched. The CDR3 is 12 residues long. Germline V gives CDR1 SEHNR, CDR2 FQNEAQ (reference sequence). The CDR3: CASSWDSYGYTF. In DNA form, the CDR3 reads TGTGCCAGCAGCTGGGACAGCTATGGCTACACCTTC.

This clonotype has ten or more counts. At one end the junction does not follow the germline gene, possibly because of a read error. This sequence joins TRBV2 and TRBJ1-2, with TRBD1 as a possible D gene (6 bases). This CDR3 is built from 12 residues. Germline V gene sequence: CDR1 SNHLY, CDR2 FYNNEI. This CDR3 is CASSQQGNGCTF. The CDR3 coding sequence is TGTGCCAGCAGCCAACAGGGTAATGGCTGCACCTTC.

In its sample, this clonotype was seen many times. This chain joins TRBV7-2 and TRBJ2-7, with TRBD2 matching over 9 bases. Per germline, CDR1 SGHTA and CDR2 FQGNSA. The CDR3 spans 17 residues. With V trimmed by 5 bases and J by 0 bases, 11 bases remained unmatched. The CDR3, as DNA: TGTGCCAGCAGCCGAGGGGCTAGCGGGATAAGCTCCTACGAGCAGTACTTC. Translation gives CASSRGASGISSYEQYF.

The rearrangement joins TRBV7-2 to TRBJ2-5; no reliable D call. The germline gives CDR1 SGHTA, CDR2 FQGNSA. The CDR3 sequence is 10 residues long. V lost 0 bases to trimming and J lost 11 bases, with 4 bases between them. The CDR3: CASSLAGQYF. The DNA of the CDR3 is TGTGCCAGCAGCTTAGCAGGACAGTACTTC.

This clonotype counts as medium-sized. The V and J genes are TRBV2 and TRBJ1-6; 8 bases are shared with TRBD1. CDR1 and CDR2 from the germline V gene are SNHLY and FYNNEI. V shed 5 bases, J shed 9 bases, and the junction held 6 bases outside the gene matches. The CDR3 extends over 14 amino acids. Here the CDR3 reads CASSLRDRSSPLHF. CDR3 in DNA: TGTGCCAGCAGTCTCCGGGACAGGAGTTCACCCCTCCACTTT.

The chain is built from TRBV5-4 and TRBJ1-3; D is uncertain. Germline CDR1 SGHNT, CDR2 YYREEE (reference sequence). The ends were cut back, 2 bases at V and 2 bases at J, with 17 bases in the middle. The CDR3 totals 17 residues. DNA of the CDR3: TGTGCCAGCAGCTTAGTCCTCTCCTGGGATACTGGAAACACCATATATTTT. Its translation is CASSLVLSWDTGNTIYF.

The chain carries TRBV7-9 and TRBJ2-5, with 14 nucleotides matching TRBD2. This CDR3 is built from 16 residues. Germline values: CDR1 SEHNR, CDR2 FQNEAQ (reference sequence). J was trimmed by 4 bases and V by 3 bases; bases with no gene match: 4. The CDR3 reads CASSLVTSGRAETQYF. The CDR3 DNA reads as TGTGCCAGCAGCTTGGTGACTAGCGGGAGGGCAGAGACCCAGTACTTC.

In this sample, this clonotype turned up a few times. CDR3 coding DNA: TGCGCCAGCAGCTTGACAGGGTTCACTGAAGCTTTCTTT. As protein: CASSLTGFTEAFF. V and J are TRBV5-1 and TRBJ1-1; tentatively, D is TRBD1 (6 bases). Germline-derived CDR1 and CDR2 are SGHRS and YFSETQ. The V end was cut by 1 base, the J end by 4 bases, with 8 bases between. The CDR3 is made up of 13 amino acids.

This clonotype was counted ten times or more. The chain has TRBV5-1 and TRBJ1-1; TRBD1 is a possible D gene (6 bases). Trimming pared 1 base from V and 0 bases from J, leaving 10 bases between. Germline V lookup: CDR1 SGHRS, CDR2 YFSETQ. This CDR3 comprises 15 residues. This CDR3 is CASSLKQGLNTEAFF. DNA of the CDR3: TGCGCCAGCAGCTTGAAACAGGGACTGAACACTGAAGCTTTCTTT.

This clonotype was counted at least ten times. The rearrangement joins TRBV5-1 to TRBJ2-7; 9 bases match TRBD2. Trimming at V came to 4 bases and at J to 6 bases, leaving 11 bases not matched to a gene. The germline CDR1 and CDR2 sequences are SGHRS and YFSETQ. The CDR3 is made up of 15 amino acids. CDR3 nucleotides: TGCGCCAGCAGCCCCGGGACAAATAGCGGGAGCGAGCAGTACTTC. Amino acids: CASSPGTNSGSEQYF.